This T cell receptor (beta chain) was identified during a study of blood T cells in healthy people across ages. Study observations and caveats: Unsorted PBMC input precluded a conclusive naive versus antigen-experienced comparison. Per million T cells, the diversity of TCR beta decreased roughly linearly as age advanced.

CDR1 and CDR2 (germline): MDHEN, SYDVKM. The CDR3 length is 16 residues. Trimming pared 9 bases from V and 0 bases from J, leaving 21 bases between. In this sample, this clonotype turned up a few times. What it binds is unknown. Through a sample-barcoded 5' primer and a J-beta primer mix, a second PCR was run for roughly 6 to 11 cycles. TCRdb re-called the 5' RACE reads through MiXCR, storing one row per CDR3 protein. The sample includes about 380,000 distinct CDR3 sequences, 50% to 60% seen only once; the top ten take under 65%. Donors ranged from roughly 6 to 90 years old and were healthy Caucasians in Russia. Every donor contributed approximately 10 milliliters of peripheral blood by blood draw.

The J gene is TRBJ2-7, the V gene TRBV28; possibly TRBD2 for D (6 bases). Source material: blood. The sequence came from a man in his 60s in good health. CDR3: CASHGGAGGVSYEQYF. The CDR3, as DNA: TGTGCCAGTCATGGCGGGGCGGGCGGGGTCTCCTACGAGCAGTACTTC.